This is a list of T cell receptor beta chains from one sample in a study of early T cells in non-severe SARS-CoV-2 infection. A single record per CDR3 protein comes from TCRdb applying MiXCR to the 5' RACE reads. The profile shows 83,000 or so distinct CDR3 sequences, 8% to 13% of them singletons. This material consisted of whole blood, taken at baseline. These TCRs come from an adult who was a healthcare worker with PCR-confirmed SARS-CoV-2 infection or an uninfected control (not recorded which). CDR3s include the opening cysteine and the closing phenylalanine or tryptophan. A D gene is named only where the DNA matches it firmly. Size is stated for part of the rows, as once, few or many counts, or as a class when the clone is expanded.

v_call	j_call	cdr3_length	clone_size	d_call	cdr3_nt	cdr3_aa
TRBV5-1	TRBJ2-1	18	NA	TRBD2	TGCGCCAGCAGCTCGGGACTAGCGGGTTTCCGTATTTCCAATGAGCAGTTCTTC	CASSSGLAGFRISNEQFF
TRBV19	TRBJ2-2	17	NA	TRBD2	TGTGCCAGTAGTTTGGGACTAGCGGGAGACCAAACCGGGGAGCTGTTTTTT	CASSLGLAGDQTGELFF
TRBV12-3/TRBV12-4	TRBJ2-1	14	NA	NA	TGTGCCAGCAGGTCTAGTTTGGATTACAATGAGCAGTTCTTC	CASRSSLDYNEQFF
TRBV20-1	TRBJ2-1	15	many	NA	TGCAGTGCTAGAGGTGGGCGAAGCTCCTACAATGAGCAGTTCTTC	CSARGGRSSYNEQFF
TRBV6-6	TRBJ1-1	12	NA	NA	TGTGCCACCAAGGGGTTGAACACTGAAGCTTTCTTT	CATKGLNTEAFF
TRBV6-5	TRBJ1-2	14	NA	NA	TGTGCCAGCAGTTACTCAGGCAGGCCCGAGGGCTACACCTTC	CASSYSGRPEGYTF
TRBV15	TRBJ2-3	13	NA	TRBD2	TGTGCCACCAGCTCGGGGGGAACAGATACGCAGTATTTT	CATSSGGTDTQYF
TRBV11-2	TRBJ1-2	14	many	TRBD1	TGTGCCAGCAGACCCTTGGACAGGGACTATGGCTACACCTTC	CASRPLDRDYGYTF
TRBV20-1	TRBJ2-4	14	few	NA	TGCAGTGCTAGAGGCGGAACAGCCAAAAACATTCAGTACTTC	CSARGGTAKNIQYF
TRBV20-1	TRBJ2-2	14	many	TRBD2	TGCAGTGCTGTCCGGGAGGGCAACACCGGGGAGCTGTTTTTT	CSAVREGNTGELFF
TRBV5-1	TRBJ2-3	14	NA	NA	TGCGCCAGCAGCTTGGGAGGGCACACAGATACGCAGTATTTT	CASSLGGHTDTQYF
TRBV11-2	TRBJ2-1	15	NA	NA	TGTGCCAGCAGCTCTGTCGGGAGTCCCGGCGATGAGCAGTTCTTC	CASSSVGSPGDEQFF
TRBV4-2	TRBJ2-3	14	NA	NA	TGTGCCAGCAGCCAAGGCGGGAGCACAGATACGCAGTATTTT	CASSQGGSTDTQYF
TRBV28	TRBJ1-2	13	NA	NA	TGTGCCAGCAGGAGGACAGCATCGTTTGGCTACACCTTC	CASRRTASFGYTF
TRBV15	TRBJ1-1	14	few	NA	TGTGCCACCAGCCCCACGAGGGCGAACACTGAAGCTTTCTTT	CATSPTRANTEAFF
TRBV20-1	TRBJ1-1	12	NA	TRBD1	TGCAGTGCTCGGGACAGGGAGACTGAAGCTTTCTTT	CSARDRETEAFF
TRBV30	TRBJ1-2	13	NA	NA	TGTGCCTGGGTGGGTCGGCCCTACGGTGGCTACACCTTC	CAWVGRPYGGYTF
TRBV2	TRBJ2-3	14	few	TRBD1	TGTGCCAGCACGTACAGGGGGGCGACAGATACGCAGTATTTT	CASTYRGATDTQYF
TRBV28	TRBJ2-2	12	NA	NA	TGTGCCAGCAGTAAATACACCGGGGAGCTGTTTTTT	CASSKYTGELFF
TRBV27	TRBJ2-5	13	NA	NA	TGTGCCAGCAGTTTGTTAGGTCGAGAGACCCAGTACTTC	CASSLLGRETQYF
TRBV4-1	TRBJ2-3	16	few	NA	TGCGCCAGCAGCCAACCACTCTCTGGGAGCACAGATACGCAGTATTTT	CASSQPLSGSTDTQYF
TRBV10-3	TRBJ1-2	14	few	NA	TGTGCCATCAGTGCGGGTCCGGAGGCCTATGGCTACACCTTC	CAISAGPEAYGYTF
TRBV7-9	TRBJ1-5	14	NA	NA	TGTGCCAGCAGCAAGGACCTTAGCAATCAGCCCCAGCATTTT	CASSKDLSNQPQHF
TRBV12-3/TRBV12-4	TRBJ1-1	12	many	NA	TGTGCCAGCACCAGGAAGGGGACTGAAGCTTTCTTT	CASTRKGTEAFF
TRBV27	TRBJ2-1	15	few	TRBD2	TGTGCCAGCAGTCTCCGGACTAGCGGGAACAATGAGCAGTTCTTC	CASSLRTSGNNEQFF
TRBV3-1	TRBJ2-7	16	many	TRBD1	TGTGCCAGCAGCCATCGTATGGACAGGGGGAGACGCGAGCAGTACTTC	CASSHRMDRGRREQYF
TRBV11-2	TRBJ1-2	15	many	NA	TGTGCCAGCAGCGCCGGCGGGGCCTCGATCTATGGCTACACCTTC	CASSAGGASIYGYTF
TRBV12-3/TRBV12-4	TRBJ1-1	15	many	TRBD1	TGTGCCAGCAGTTCGTCAGGGGGTGGGTACACTGAAGCTTTCTTT	CASSSSGGGYTEAFF
TRBV4-2	TRBJ2-1	15	NA	NA	TGTGCCAGCAGCTCAGGAGGCCATACCTACAATGAGCAGTTCTTC	CASSSGGHTYNEQFF
TRBV7-9	TRBJ2-1	14	NA	TRBD2	TGTGCCAGCAGGGGGGAGGGCGCCTACAATGAGCAGTTCTTC	CASRGEGAYNEQFF
TRBV20-1	TRBJ2-1	12	NA	NA	TGCAGTGCTAGACCCCCCGGAGCGGCCTCCGCCTTC	CSARPPGAASAF
TRBV7-9	TRBJ2-1	15	few	TRBD1	TGTGCCAGCAGCTTAGTGGGACAGGAAAACAATGAGCAGTTCTTC	CASSLVGQENNEQFF
TRBV27	TRBJ2-1	18	few	TRBD2	TGTACCAGCTTGGGACTAGCGGGTCTAACAAGCATAAACAATGAGCAGTTCTTC	CTSLGLAGLTSINNEQFF
TRBV2	TRBJ2-1	12	many	NA	TGTGCCAGCAGGGTAGACGGCAATGAGCAGTTCTTC	CASRVDGNEQFF
TRBV28	TRBJ2-3	13	many	TRBD1	TGTGCCAGCAGGACAGGGGGCACAGATACGCAGTATTTT	CASRTGGTDTQYF
TRBV28	TRBJ1-4	14	many	TRBD1	TGTGCCAGCAGTTTAGACAGGGACGGCGAAAAACTGTTTTTT	CASSLDRDGEKLFF
TRBV27	TRBJ1-5	14	few	NA	TGTGCCAGCAGTTTCGGGAGGGGCAATCAGCCCCAGCATTTT	CASSFGRGNQPQHF
TRBV4-1	TRBJ1-1	17	NA	NA	TGCGCCAGCAGCCAAGTGAGGTCGCGGAGTACGTACACTGAAGCTTTCTTT	CASSQVRSRSTYTEAFF
TRBV5-4	TRBJ2-7	13	few	TRBD2	TGTGCCAGCAGCGACGGGACTAAATACGAGCAGTACTTC	CASSDGTKYEQYF
TRBV29-1	TRBJ1-2	11	NA	NA	TGCAGCGTGGGGGGCGACTATGGCTACACCTTC	CSVGGDYGYTF
TRBV10-3	TRBJ2-7	14	few	TRBD1	TGTGCCATCGCAGGGACAGGGGGCTCCTACGAGCAGTACTTC	CAIAGTGGSYEQYF
TRBV27	TRBJ2-7	13	many	TRBD2	TGTGCCAGCAGTGGGACTAGCGAGGACGAGCAGTACTTC	CASSGTSEDEQYF
TRBV5-1	TRBJ2-3	15	many	TRBD2	TGCGCCAGCAGCTTACTAGCGGGAGGAGGAGATACGCAGTATTTT	CASSLLAGGGDTQYF
TRBV14	TRBJ2-2	14	NA	NA	TGTGCCAGCAGCCCCGGACTGGCCACCGGGGAGCTGTTTTTT	CASSPGLATGELFF
TRBV20-1	TRBJ2-5	11	many	NA	TGCAGTGCTAGAGACAGAAGGGCCCAGTACTTC	CSARDRRAQYF
TRBV27	TRBJ1-3	15	NA	NA	TGTGCCAGCAGTCCTCGGTATCCGGAGGGAAACACCATATATTTT	CASSPRYPEGNTIYF
TRBV2	TRBJ2-1	15	many	NA	TGTGCCAGCAGTGTAGTCAGGGGGGGAGACAATGAGCAGTTCTTC	CASSVVRGGDNEQFF
TRBV6-4	TRBJ2-2	14	many	TRBD1	TGTGCCAGCAGTGTCCAGGGGGACACCGGGGAGCTGTTTTTT	CASSVQGDTGELFF
TRBV19	TRBJ2-7	15	NA	TRBD1	TGTGCCAGTTCTCTCGGCCCGGGACAGGCCTACGAGCAGTACTTC	CASSLGPGQAYEQYF
TRBV18	TRBJ2-2	15	NA	NA	TGTGCCAGCTCACCGCCAAGGGGGGACACCGGGGAGCTGTTTTTT	CASSPPRGDTGELFF